Described below is a single T cell receptor (beta chain) sequence and its context. This CDR3 is 13 amino acids long. V was pared by 5 bases and J by 8 bases, with 15 bases between. The V gene's germline CDR1 is SGHVS and CDR2 FQNEAQ. Generated by immunoSEQ multiplex PCR, the TCRdb table keeps only in-frame clones and is missing some. This table holds nearly 350,000 clones, more than 75% found once. This sample is drawn from a study of blood T cell repertoires in COVID-19. The genes are TRBV7-8 and TRBJ1-2; D is undetermined. This receptor was obtained from a woman aged 18-29 years who had recovered from COVID-19. Sample: peripheral blood. DNA for the CDR3: TGTGCCAGCAGCCCTCGCGGGAGGAGAGGCTACACCTTC. It translates to CASSPRGRRGYTF.